This entry is about one TCR beta chain. The germline gives CDR1 GTSNPN, CDR2 SVGIG (reference sequence). The CDR3 is 11 residues long. The researchers put approximately 200,000 CFSE-labeled responder cells into plates with approximately 200,000 irradiated, violet-dye-labeled stimulator cells. The data are from a study of graft-versus-host responses after intestinal transplantation. General observations from the study: High graft-versus-host to host-versus-graft clonal ratios were seen in allografts of patients with graft-donor T cell macrochimerism. Analysis identified GvH clones in recipient marrow, with some appearing first in ileum or blood.

Generated by immunoSEQ multiplex PCR, the TCRdb table keeps only in-frame clones and is missing some. The repertoire holds just over 20,000 clones, roughly 41% seen once, with around 1.6% in the top ten. This clonotype originated in a human patient who received an intestinal transplant. The specimen was alloreactive CD8+ T cells from a mixed lymphocyte reaction culture, collected before intestinal transplant. The subset here: CFSE-low proliferating T cells sorted from roughly six-day pre-transplant mixed lymphocyte reaction (GvH or HvG direction). The rearrangement uses TRBV30 and TRBJ1-1; weak D call: TRBD1 (6 bases). CDR3 protein: CVGQGWTEAFF. As DNA, the CDR3 is TGTGTGGGGCAGGGGTGGACTGAAGCTTTCTTT.